These 20 T cell receptor beta chains share one sample of origin, sequenced in a study of siplizumab effects on memory and regulatory T cells. Profiling relied on immunoSEQ multiplex PCR, and the TCRdb table lists in-frame clones only, not all of them. Of roughly 92,000 clones listed, 94% are singletons. The specimen was non-Treg CD4+ T cells sorted from blood. Receptor source: a human donor in good health.

The rearrangement joins TRBV4-1 to TRBJ2-1, with a tentative D call TRBD1 (5 bases). V was cut by 0 bases and J by 3 bases, with 9 bases left in between. The CDR3 spans 15 residues. Germline V gene sequence: CDR1 MGHRA, CDR2 YSYEKL. DNA of the CDR3: TGCGCCAGCAGCCAAGATCGGACACTCTACAATGAGCAGTTCTTC. Its protein is CASSQDRTLYNEQFF.

The chain links TRBV6-1 to TRBJ1-1; 7 nucleotides line up with TRBD1. This CDR3 has 14 amino acids. The V gene's germline CDR1 is MNHNS and CDR2 SASEGT. V dropped 6 bases and J dropped 1; count of bases not matched to a gene: 5. CDR3 in DNA: TGTGCCAGCAGCTATTGGACAGGGAACACTGAAGCTTTCTTT. Residues: CASSYWTGNTEAFF.

V is TRBV5-6 and J is TRBJ2-3, with D unresolved. The CDR3 extends over 14 amino acids. V was trimmed by 0 bases and J by 4 bases, leaving 9 bases between them. Germline V gene lookup returns CDR1 SGHDT and CDR2 YYEEEE. CDR3 nucleotides: TGTGCCAGCAGCTTGGTTAGTCGCCCAGATACGCAGTATTTT. Protein: CASSLVSRPDTQYF.

V usage is TRBV7-6 and J usage is TRBJ2-7; D not resolved. The V gene's germline CDR1 is SGHVS and CDR2 FNYEAQ. The V end lost 4 bases, the J end lost 0 bases, and 7 bases lay between the germline ends. This CDR3 contains 13 residues. CDR3 protein: CASSSRTSYEQYF. The CDR3 nucleotides are TGTGCCAGCAGCTCGCGAACCTCCTACGAGCAGTACTTC. Looking up the rest from reference TRBV7-6 and TRBJ2-7 gives the full variable domain: GAGVSQSPRYKVTKRGQDVALRCDPISGHVSLYWYRQALGQGPEFLTYFNYEAQQDKSGLPNDRFSAERPEGSISTLTIQRTEQRDSAMYRCASSSRTSYEQYFGPGTRLTVT.

This chain joins TRBV7-9 and TRBJ1-4; TRBD1 is a possible D gene (5 bases). V was cut by 6 bases and J by 0 bases, with 14 bases left in between. The CDR3 has 16 amino acids. CDR1 SEHNR and CDR2 FQNEAQ come from the germline V gene (reference sequence). The CDR3 loop is CASSRRGDATNEKLFF. CDR3 coding DNA: TGTGCCAGCAGTCGTCGGGGGGACGCAACTAATGAAAAACTGTTTTTT.

On this clone itself: Other DNA sequences in this specimen translate into the identical CDR3. This chain connects TRBV14 to TRBJ2-3; D gene uncertain. Germline V CDR1 and CDR2: SGHDN, FVKESK. V was trimmed by 3 bases and J by 3 bases, leaving 1 base between them. The CDR3 totals 11 residues. For the CDR3, the DNA is TGTGCCAGCAGCCATACAGATACGCAGTATTTT. Its translation is CASSHTDTQYF.

V is TRBV2 and J is TRBJ1-1; no reliable D call. V shed 2 bases and J shed 1 base, with 8 bases lying between them. The CDR3 has 14 amino acids. The germline gives CDR1 SNHLY, CDR2 FYNNEI. Here the CDR3 DNA reads TGTGCCAGCAGTGAAACCCCCGCGAACACTGAAGCTTTCTTT. Translated, it gives CASSETPANTEAFF.

The chain combines TRBV6-6 with TRBJ2-7; possibly TRBD1 for D (5 bases). The CDR3 is 14 amino acids. V was clipped by 2 bases and J by 1 base, with 9 bases between them. Germline-derived CDR1 and CDR2 are MNHNY and SVGAGI (reference sequence). CDR3 loop: CASSYIDRSYEQYF. Here the CDR3 DNA reads TGTGCCAGCAGTTACATTGACAGATCCTACGAGCAGTACTTC.

V usage is TRBV12-5 and J usage is TRBJ1-2; D is undetermined. The CDR3 extends over 14 amino acids. Trimming took off 6 bases at V and 2 bases at J, with 13 bases between the two ends. Germline CDR1 and CDR2: LGHNT and FRNRAP. CDR3: CASGPGVGNYGYTF. Written as DNA, the CDR3 is TGTGCTAGTGGGCCCGGGGTGGGCAACTATGGCTACACCTTC. Full variable domain (rest looked up from reference TRBV12-5 and TRBJ1-2): DARVTQTPRHKVTEMGQEVTMRCQPILGHNTVFWYRQTMMQGLELLAYFRNRAPLDDSGMPKDRFSAEMPDATLATLKIQPSEPRDSAVYFCASGPGVGNYGYTFGSGTRLTVV.

V is TRBV11-1 and J is TRBJ1-1; D is unresolved. Trimming cost V 5 bases and J 4 bases, with 8 bases left between them. The CDR3 totals 12 residues. CDR1 and CDR2 (germline): SGHAT, FQDESV (reference sequence). The CDR3 DNA reads as TGTGCCAGCAGCCTAGACGGCACTGAAGCTTTCTTT. As protein: CASSLDGTEAFF.

The chain joins TRBV19 to TRBJ2-1; 10 nucleotides align to TRBD2. The CDR3 length is 16 residues. V trimming: 5 bases; J trimming: 7 bases; junction bases outside the gene matches: 11. From germline, CDR1 is LNHDA and CDR2 SQIVND (reference sequence). The CDR3 sequence is CASSDSSGRNWNEQFF. The CDR3 nucleotides are TGTGCCAGTAGTGACTCTAGCGGGAGAAATTGGAATGAGCAGTTCTTC.

This chain links TRBV7-2 with TRBJ1-2; D is ambiguous. This CDR3 is 14 amino acids long. The V gene's germline CDR1 is SGHTA and CDR2 FQGNSA. Trimming removed 4 bases from V and 3 bases from J, with 12 bases in between. CDR3 in DNA: TGTGCCAGCAGCTCGATAACAGAAGACTATGGCTACACCTTC. It translates to CASSSITEDYGYTF.

This sequence joins TRBV6-5 and TRBJ1-2; 8 nucleotides line up with TRBD1. Germline V gene data show CDR1 as MNHEY and CDR2 as SVGAGI. After removal of 6 bases from V and 4 bases from J, the junction contained 7 bases not matched to a gene. The CDR3 runs 14 residues. CDR3 DNA: TGTGCCAGCAGGTACAGGGGGTTCGCCTATGGCTACACCTTC. Its translation is CASRYRGFAYGYTF.

The chain has TRBV6-5 and TRBJ2-3; no clear D. The CDR3 is 14 amino acids. From germline, CDR1 is MNHEY and CDR2 SVGAGI. Trimming took off 0 bases at V and 5 bases at J, with 9 bases between the two ends. CDR3 in amino acids: CASSYSNAVDTQYF. The DNA for the CDR3 is TGTGCCAGCAGTTACTCGAACGCAGTAGATACGCAGTATTTT.

The V and J genes are TRBV18 and TRBJ1-1; D is uncertain. Trimming removed 2 bases at V and 2 bases at J, with 6 bases between. Germline CDR1 KGHSH, CDR2 LQKENI. There are 13 residues in the CDR3. The CDR3 spells CASSPNSNTEAFF. The DNA for the CDR3 is TGTGCCAGCTCACCAAACTCCAACACTGAAGCTTTCTTT.

V gene TRBV19 combines with J gene TRBJ1-5; perhaps TRBD1 as D (5 bases). CDR1 is LNHDA and CDR2 is SQIVND in the germline V gene (reference sequence). The CDR3 sequence is 15 residues long. Trimming took off 4 bases at V and 3 bases at J, with 13 bases between the two ends. The CDR3 spells CASSTNQGHNQPQHF. CDR3 nucleotide sequence: TGTGCCAGTAGTACCAATCAGGGTCACAATCAGCCCCAGCATTTT.

The chain uses TRBV6-5 and TRBJ1-1, with D perhaps TRBD1 (6 bases). The CDR3 runs 14 residues. V was clipped by 2 bases and J by 5 bases, with 12 bases between them. Germline V gives CDR1 MNHEY, CDR2 SVGAGI. CDR3 residues: CASSYGGAGTEAFF. CDR3 bases: TGTGCCAGCAGTTACGGGGGGGCCGGGACTGAAGCTTTCTTT.

This chain joins TRBV6-1 and TRBJ1-3; D possibly corresponds to TRBD1 (5 bases). The CDR3 covers 17 residues. V dropped 4 bases and J dropped 0 bases, with 16 bases sitting between them. The germline CDR1 and CDR2 sequences are MNHNS and SASEGT. The CDR3 spells CASSALQGLVSGNTIYF. CDR3 bases: TGTGCCAGCAGTGCACTCCAGGGTTTGGTCTCTGGAAACACCATATATTTT.

This chain links TRBV9 with TRBJ2-1; possibly TRBD1 or TRBD2 for D (5 bases each). V was pared by 7 bases and J by 8 bases, with 19 bases between. CDR3 length: 14 amino acids. Germline CDR1 is SGDLS and CDR2 is YYNGEE. The CDR3 coding sequence is TGTGCCAGCGCGGTGGGACCCAAGAGCCATGAGCAGTTCTTC. Encoded protein: CASAVGPKSHEQFF.

V usage is TRBV21-1 and J usage is TRBJ1-6. TRBV21-1 is labeled a pseudogene. This CDR3 is built from 15 residues. This CDR3 is CASSNIRSYNSPLHF. In DNA, the CDR3 is TGTGCCAGCAGCAATATCCGCTCCTATAATTCACCCCTCCACTTT.